These 17 T cell receptor beta chains originate from one sample sequenced in a study of blood T cell repertoires in COVID-19. Libraries were prepared by immunoSEQ multiplex PCR; TCRdb keeps only in-frame clonotypes and omits some of them. The sample has about 27,000 clones, 75% to 95% seen once. What was sequenced was peripheral blood. The receptors originated from a human donor with active COVID-19. The donor label of this sample is uncertain.

The chain has TRBV10-3 and TRBJ2-3; D may be TRBD2 (5 bases). The CDR3 sequence is 13 residues long. V shed 7 bases and J shed 2 bases, with 10 bases lying between them. CDR1 ENHRY and CDR2 SYGVKD come from the germline V gene. This chain's CDR3 is CAITVGDTDTQYF. In DNA, the CDR3 is TGTGCCATCACGGTCGGGGACACAGATACGCAGTATTTT.

The chain uses TRBV7-2 and TRBJ2-5, with a tentative D call TRBD2 (5 bases). Germline lookup yields CDR1 SGHTA and CDR2 FQGNSA. The V end was cut by 7 bases, the J end by 5 bases, with 20 bases between. This CDR3 has 15 residues. Here the CDR3 reads CASTPAPLAGETQYF. The CDR3 bases are TGTGCCAGCACCCCAGCCCCGCTAGCCGGGGAGACCCAGTACTTC.

This CDR3 reads CASSAGGQVNQPQHF. The DNA for the CDR3 is TGTGCCAGCAGCGCGGGGGGGCAGGTCAATCAGCCCCAGCATTTT. The chain uses TRBV9 and TRBJ1-5; D may be TRBD1 (6 bases). The CDR3 is made up of 15 amino acids. The germline gives CDR1 SGDLS, CDR2 YYNGEE. Trimming shortened V by 3 bases and J by 3 bases, and 13 bases separated the two germline ends.

Here the CDR3 reads CASSPLGGFGDEAFF. For the CDR3, the DNA is TGTGCCAGCTCACCCCTAGGGGGCTTTGGGGATGAAGCTTTCTTT. The V call is TRBV18, the J call TRBJ1-1; 7 nucleotides agree with TRBD1. Germline V lookup: CDR1 KGHSH, CDR2 LQKENI. This CDR3 region has 15 residues. With 3 bases clipped from V and 7 bases from J, the junction kept 11 bases outside the gene matches. Together with reference TRBV18 and TRBJ1-1, the CDR3 gives the full variable domain: NAGVMQNPRHLVRRRGQEARLRCSPMKGHSHVYWYRQLPEEGLKFMVYLQKENIIDESGMPKERFSAEFPKEGPSILRIQQVVRGDSAAYFCASSPLGGFGDEAFFGQGTRLTVV.

This chain connects TRBV4-2 to TRBJ1-4; tentatively, D is TRBD1 (5 bases). The CDR3 is made up of 15 amino acids. Germline V lookup: CDR1 LGHNA, CDR2 YNFKEQ. Trimming left V 0 bases short and J 11 bases short, with 16 bases between. CDR3 DNA sequence: TGTGCCAGCAGCCAAGATGGGGAGGGGCAGCAGAAACTGTTTTTT. This encodes CASSQDGEGQQKLFF.

This clone was picked up one time. The chain combines TRBV28 with TRBJ1-2; TRBD1 agrees at 8 bases. V shed 2 bases, J shed 8 bases, and the junction held 7 bases outside the gene matches. Germline V gives CDR1 MDHEN, CDR2 SYDVKM. There are 14 residues in the CDR3. CDR3: CASSLSRGRRGYTF. CDR3 bases: TGTGCCAGCAGTTTAAGCAGGGGGCGTCGAGGCTACACCTTC.

The chain uses TRBV5-1 and TRBJ2-1, with 7 bases that match TRBD1. V was pared by 0 bases and J by 0 bases, with 6 bases of the junction left unmatched. This CDR3 comprises 17 residues. Germline V gene lookup returns CDR1 SGHRS and CDR2 YFSETQ. The DNA of the CDR3 is TGCGCCAGCAGCTTGGCCGGGACAGCGAGCTCCTACAATGAGCAGTTCTTC. Protein product: CASSLAGTASSYNEQFF.

The V gene is TRBV5-4, the J gene TRBJ1-1; D is uncertain. The V end lost 0 bases, the J end lost 0 bases, and 9 bases lay between the germline ends. The V gene's germline CDR1 is SGHNT and CDR2 YYREEE (reference sequence). The CDR3 runs 15 residues. CDR3 in DNA: TGTGCCAGCAGCTTGGGGGCGGAGGTGAACACTGAAGCTTTCTTT. Its translation: CASSLGAEVNTEAFF.

The rearrangement uses TRBV2 and TRBJ1-5; tentatively, D is TRBD1 (5 bases). Germline V gene data show CDR1 as SNHLY and CDR2 as FYNNEI. This CDR3 region has 15 residues. The V gene lost 4 bases and the J gene lost 7 bases, with 17 bases spanning the gap. The CDR3 region has the DNA TGTGCCAGCAGTGCAGTTGTGGGGGGTGGGCAGCCCCAGCATTTT. This encodes CASSAVVGGGQPQHF.

The chain joins TRBV5-1 to TRBJ2-7; a possible D gene is TRBD1 (5 bases). CDR3 length: 15 amino acids. Germline CDR1 is SGHRS and CDR2 is YFSETQ. V was cut by 4 bases and J by 5 bases, with 19 bases left in between. CDR3 sequence reads: CASSRSRVLGDEQYF. The CDR3 DNA reads TGCGCCAGCAGCCGATCCAGGGTTCTAGGCGACGAGCAGTACTTC.

This clone showed up just once. The chain recombines TRBV6-1 with TRBJ1-2; 10 bases match TRBD1. CDR1 is MNHNS, CDR2 SASEGT, per germline. The CDR3 covers 17 residues. With V trimmed by 3 bases and J by 3 bases, 10 bases remained unmatched. DNA for the CDR3: TGTGCCAGCAGTGACGAGAGATCCGGGACAGGGGACTATGGCTACACCTTC. Its protein product is CASSDERSGTGDYGYTF.

The rearrangement uses TRBV4-2 and TRBJ2-7; D is possibly TRBD2 (6 bases). CDR3 length: 14 residues. V was shortened by 6 bases and J by 5 bases, with 17 bases between the two germline ends. Germline-derived CDR1 and CDR2 are LGHNA and YNFKEQ. CDR3 in amino acids: CASRQTGTPDEQYF. CDR3 DNA sequence: TGTGCCAGCAGACAGACCGGGACTCCAGACGAGCAGTACTTC.

In DNA, the CDR3 is TGTGCCACAGCGGGGGCAGACACAGATACGCAGTATTTT. The encoded protein is CATAGADTDTQYF. The chain recombines TRBV10-3 with TRBJ2-3, with TRBD2 identical over 8 bases. V lost 10 bases to trimming and J lost 2 bases; unmatched junction nucleotides: 5. CDR1 ENHRY and CDR2 SYGVKD come from the germline V gene. The CDR3 extends over 13 amino acids.

Written as DNA, the CDR3 is TGTGCCAGCAGTTCAATAGACAGGGTTAGGGAGCAGTACTTC. As protein: CASSSIDRVREQYF. The chain employs TRBV28 and TRBJ2-7, with 7 bases that match TRBD1. J lost 7 bases, V lost 4 bases, and 10 bases had no gene match. The CDR3 loop spans 14 amino acids. Germline loops: CDR1 MDHEN, CDR2 SYDVKM.

The chain uses TRBV11-1 and TRBJ1-2; TRBD1 agrees at 7 bases. The V segment lost 0 bases and the J segment 2 bases; nucleotides outside the gene matches: 0. The germline V gene has CDR1 SGHAT and CDR2 FQDESV (reference sequence). This CDR3 region has 14 residues. CDR3 sequence (DNA): TGTGCCAGCAGCTTAGCACAGGGGAACTATGGCTACACCTTC. Protein: CASSLAQGNYGYTF.

The rearrangement uses TRBV3-1 (or the pseudogene TRBV3-2) and TRBJ1-2; D remains ambiguous. Trimming left V 3 bases short and J 5 bases short, with 7 bases between. The CDR3 length is 12 residues. Germline V gene data show CDR1 as LGHDT and CDR2 as YNNKEL (reference sequence). The CDR3 DNA reads as TGTGCCAGCAGCCAGACTGAATATGGCTACACCTTC. Its translation is CASSQTEYGYTF.

This chain joins TRBV19 and TRBJ2-3, with 8 bases matching TRBD1. CDR1 is LNHDA, CDR2 SQIVND, per germline (reference sequence). The CDR3 has 13 amino acids. The junction had 1 base not matched to a gene; V was cut back by 4 bases and J by 4 bases. The CDR3 nucleotides read TGTGCCAGTAGTAACAGGGGGTCAGATACGCAGTATTTT. Residues: CASSNRGSDTQYF.